Below, 19 T cell receptor beta chains from the same sample are listed, as sequenced in a study of blood T cell repertoires in COVID-19. TCRdb's table, derived via immunoSEQ multiplex PCR, lists solely in-frame clones and lacks some. The sample records some 60,000 clones, around four fifths being singletons. Specimen: peripheral blood. These receptors were taken from a human donor in a cohort sampled during active COVID-19.

This clone was picked up one time. The gene calls are TRBV11-2 and TRBJ1-3, with D tentatively TRBD1 (6 bases). There are 15 residues in the CDR3. V lost 4 bases, J lost 7 bases, and 17 bases lay in between. Germline CDR1 reads SGHAT; CDR2 reads FQNNGV. The CDR3 reads CASSSQPGALNTIYF. The CDR3 region has the DNA TGTGCCAGCAGCTCCCAGCCAGGGGCTCTTAACACCATATATTTT.

The chain joins TRBV5-6 to TRBJ2-7; perhaps TRBD2 as D (5 bases). CDR1 and CDR2 from the germline V gene are SGHDT and YYEEEE. The CDR3 sequence is 14 residues long. V lost 4 bases, J lost 0 bases, and 11 bases lay in between. The CDR3 DNA sequence: TGTGCCAGCAGCCCGAGGGCGGACTCCTACGAGCAGTACTTC. This gives the protein CASSPRADSYEQYF.

The V call is TRBV15, the J call TRBJ2-5, with TRBD1 matching 11 bases. Germline-derived CDR1 and CDR2 are LNHNV and YYDKDF (reference sequence). Trimming at V came to 4 bases and at J to 5 bases, leaving 6 bases not matched to a gene. The CDR3 length is 15 residues. CDR3 sequence (DNA): TGTGCCACCAGCATCGGACAGGGGGCGAGGGAGACCCAGTACTTC. This sequence encodes CATSIGQGARETQYF. The variable domain in full, with the rest retrieved from reference TRBV15 and TRBJ2-5, is DAMVIQNPRYQVTQFGKPVTLSCSQTLNHNVMYWYQQKSSQAPKLLFHYYDKDFNNEADTPDNFQSRRPNTSFCFLDIRSPGLGDTAMYLCATSIGQGARETQYFGPGTRLLVL.

The V and J genes are TRBV28 and TRBJ2-3; TRBD2 agrees at 10 bases. Germline V lookup: CDR1 MDHEN, CDR2 SYDVKM. V lost 8 bases, J lost 5 bases, and 7 bases stayed unmatched. This CDR3 has 14 residues. The CDR3 DNA follows: TGTGCCAGCGCCAGCGGGGGGGCCCAAGATACGCAGTATTTT. Translation: CASASGGAQDTQYF.

The CDR3 DNA follows: TGTGCCAGCTCACCTCAACAGGGGAATAATGAGCAGTTCTTC. It yields the protein CASSPQQGNNEQFF. V gene TRBV18 combines with J gene TRBJ2-1; TRBD1 aligns across 7 bases. The CDR3 is 14 amino acids. V lost 3 bases to trimming and J lost 7 bases; unmatched junction nucleotides: 6. Germline V gene sequence: CDR1 KGHSH, CDR2 LQKENI.

In its sample, this clone was seen a few times. The chain recombines TRBV5-1 with TRBJ2-7; tentatively, D is TRBD2 (6 bases). With 1 base removed from V and 3 bases from J, the gap between germline ends came to 8 bases. This CDR3 comprises 13 residues. The V gene's germline CDR1 is SGHRS and CDR2 YFSETQ. DNA of the CDR3: TGCGCCAGCAGCTTGTCGGACTACTACGAGCAGTACTTC. Protein product: CASSLSDYYEQYF. The full variable domain, with the rest looked up from reference TRBV5-1 and TRBJ2-7, is KAGVTQTPRYLIKTRGQQVTLSCSPISGHRSVSWYQQTPGQGLQFLFEYFSETQRNKGNFPGRFSGRQFSNSRSEMNVSTLELGDSALYLCASSLSDYYEQYFGPGTRLTVT.

The rearrangement uses TRBV3-1 (or the pseudogene TRBV3-2) and TRBJ2-3, with 8 bases aligning to TRBD1. CDR3 length equals 14 residues. Looked up from germline, CDR1 is LGHDT and CDR2 is YNNKEL (reference sequence). V shed 0 bases and J 11 bases; nucleotides not matched to a gene: 7. The CDR3 nucleotides are TGTGCCAGCAGCCAAGATAACAGGGGGTATGGGCAGTATTTT. It translates to CASSQDNRGYGQYF.

The gene calls are TRBV7-2 and TRBJ1-6; no firm D call. V dropped 0 bases and J dropped 11 bases, with 14 bases sitting between them. Germline V gene lookup returns CDR1 SGHTA and CDR2 FQGNSA. The CDR3 has 15 residues. The CDR3 spells CASSLAGEIRAPLHF. The CDR3 nucleotides read TGTGCCAGCAGCTTAGCCGGGGAGATAAGAGCACCCCTCCACTTT.

This clone was counted once. The chain employs TRBV11-2 and TRBJ2-5; a possible D gene is TRBD2 (6 bases). Trimming took 0 bases from V and 5 from J, leaving 7 bases between them. This CDR3 has 13 amino acids. Germline V CDR1 and CDR2: SGHAT, FQNNGV. DNA of the CDR3: TGTGCCAGCAGCTTAGATCGGGAGGAGACCCAGTACTTC. Amino acid sequence: CASSLDREETQYF.

This chain joins TRBV3-1 (or the pseudogene TRBV3-2) and TRBJ2-3; possible D gene TRBD1, 5 bases. Germline V lookup: CDR1 LGHDT, CDR2 YNNKEL (reference sequence). The germline V and J ends were trimmed by 3 bases and 2 bases, with 12 bases remaining between them. This CDR3 has 15 residues. As DNA, the CDR3 is TGTGCCAGCAGCCAGGGGCCGATCACCACAGATACGCAGTATTTT. Translating gives CASSQGPITTDTQYF.

DNA for the CDR3: TGCGCCAGCAGCCAGATAGAGGACACTGAAGCTTTCTTT. This gives the protein CASSQIEDTEAFF. This rearrangement joins TRBV4-3 to TRBJ1-1; no definite D call. CDR3 length: 13 amino acids. V dropped 3 bases and J dropped 3 bases, with 8 bases sitting between them. Germline V gene lookup returns CDR1 LGHNA and CDR2 YSLEER.

This clone turned up a few times. The J gene is TRBJ2-2, the V gene TRBV2, with 15 nucleotides matching TRBD2. The germline V gene encodes CDR1 SNHLY and CDR2 FYNNEI. V trimming: 7 bases; J trimming: 1 base; junction bases outside the gene matches: 7. This CDR3 is 18 amino acids long. The CDR3 protein is CASTPGLAGGGNTGELFF. CDR3 DNA: TGTGCCAGCACCCCGGGACTAGCGGGAGGAGGGAACACCGGGGAGCTGTTTTTT.

J is TRBJ1-3 and V is TRBV29-1; maybe TRBD1 (5 bases). Trimming took off 8 bases at V and 2 bases at J, with 13 bases between the two ends. The CDR3 has 13 amino acids. Germline V gene data show CDR1 as SQVTM and CDR2 as ANQGSEA. CDR3 nucleotide sequence: TGCAGCTCTCGGGGGTACCCTGGAAACACCATATATTTT. Translating it yields CSSRGYPGNTIYF.

V is TRBV5-1 and J is TRBJ1-3, with D unclear. The V gene's germline CDR1 is SGHRS and CDR2 YFSETQ. V lost 0 bases and J lost 0, with 7 bases in between. CDR3 size: 15 residues. The CDR3 region is CASSLGESSGNTIYF. As DNA, the CDR3 is TGCGCCAGCAGCTTGGGGGAGAGCTCTGGAAACACCATATATTTT.

The gene calls are TRBV5-3 and TRBJ1-1; D unresolved. TRBV5-3 is an ORF; its function is uncertain. Trimming took off 0 bases at V and 7 bases at J, with 16 bases between the two ends. There are 15 residues in the CDR3. CDR3 sequence reads: CARSLVGVQRFEAFF. DNA for the CDR3: TGTGCCAGAAGCTTGGTAGGCGTTCAGCGCTTTGAAGCTTTCTTT.

The rearrangement uses TRBV19 and TRBJ2-1; TRBD1 agrees at 8 bases. Unmatched junction bases numbered 8, after V lost 7 bases and J lost 3 bases. There are 15 residues in the CDR3. Germline V lookup: CDR1 LNHDA, CDR2 SQIVND (reference sequence). The DNA for the CDR3 is TGTGCCAGTACTCCGACAGGGGCTTTCTACAATGAGCAGTTCTTC. Protein: CASTPTGAFYNEQFF.

The chain employs TRBV6-1 and TRBJ2-1; D is perhaps TRBD2 (5 bases). Germline V gene data show CDR1 as MNHNS and CDR2 as SASEGT. V was clipped by 2 bases and J by 4 bases, with 12 bases between them. The CDR3 length is 15 residues. Here the CDR3 reads CASSESRAVYNEQFF. The DNA for the CDR3 is TGTGCCAGCAGTGAATCGAGGGCCGTTTACAATGAGCAGTTCTTC.

The gene calls are TRBV3-1 (or the pseudogene TRBV3-2) and TRBJ2-5; 12 bases match TRBD2. After removal of 1 base from V and 4 bases from J, the junction contained 13 bases not matched to a gene. Germline CDR1 is LGHDT and CDR2 is YNNKEL (reference sequence). This CDR3 has 19 residues. The CDR3, as DNA: TGTGCCAGCAGCCAAGGACAGACTAGCGGGAGTATATTGGGAGAGACCCAGTACTTC. This gives the protein CASSQGQTSGSILGETQYF.

This chain links TRBV6-5 with TRBJ2-7; 11 bases align to TRBD1. The CDR3 is 15 amino acids. CDR1 and CDR2 (germline): MNHEY, SVGAGI. With V trimmed by 0 bases and J by 3 bases, 1 base remained unmatched. The CDR3: CASSYSGQGGYEQYF. The CDR3 DNA sequence: TGTGCCAGCAGTTACTCGGGACAGGGGGGCTACGAGCAGTACTTC.